This TCR beta chain emerged from a study of glioma-infiltrating T cells after dendritic cell vaccination. Study-level information: Glioblastoma patients came from Phase I and II dendritic cell vaccination trials. The vaccine used monocyte-derived dendritic cells pulsed overnight with autologous tumor lysate.

Germline lookup yields CDR1 ENHRY and CDR2 SYGVKD. This CDR3 is built from 14 residues. The J segment lost 6 bases and the V segment lost 3 bases, leaving 7 bases of the junction unmatched. Measured with immunoSEQ multiplex PCR; TCRdb has only the in-frame clones, and not every one. The data show roughly 100,000 clones, roughly 81% seen once. Study outcomes and limitations: Longer survival after dendritic cell vaccination followed higher pretreatment TIL content.

Details on this clone: Antigen unknown.

This receptor was identified in a human donor with glioblastoma. This rearrangement joins TRBV10-3 to TRBJ2-7; 8 bases align to TRBD2. This sample comprised blood, obtained before dendritic cell vaccination. CDR3 sequence: CAISEPGGVREQYF. The DNA for the CDR3 is TGTGCCATCAGTGAACCGGGGGGGGTCCGCGAGCAGTACTTC.